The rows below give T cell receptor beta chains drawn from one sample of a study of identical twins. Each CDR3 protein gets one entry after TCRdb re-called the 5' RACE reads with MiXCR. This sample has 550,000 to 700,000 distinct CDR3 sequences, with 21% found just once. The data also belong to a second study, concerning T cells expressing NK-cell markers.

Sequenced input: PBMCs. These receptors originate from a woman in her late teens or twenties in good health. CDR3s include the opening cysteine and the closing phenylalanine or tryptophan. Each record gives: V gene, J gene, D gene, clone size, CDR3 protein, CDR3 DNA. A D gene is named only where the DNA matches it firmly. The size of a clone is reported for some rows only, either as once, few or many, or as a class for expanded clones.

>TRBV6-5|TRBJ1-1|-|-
CASSYRGNRFTTEAFF
TGTGCCAGCAGTTACCGGGGGAACAGGTTTACCACTGAAGCTTTCTTT
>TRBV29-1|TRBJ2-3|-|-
CSGAIIASTDTQYF
TGCAGCGGCGCCATAATCGCTAGCACAGATACGCAGTATTTT
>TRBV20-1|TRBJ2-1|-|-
CSGRWRGPSYNEQFF
TGCAGTGGGAGGTGGAGGGGCCCTTCCTACAATGAGCAGTTCTTC
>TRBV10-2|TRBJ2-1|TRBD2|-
CASTGTSGSKGEQFF
TGCGCCAGCACCGGGACTAGCGGGAGCAAGGGTGAGCAGTTCTTC
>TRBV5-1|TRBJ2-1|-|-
CASSWGRGGGIYNEQFF
TGCGCCAGCAGCTGGGGGCGTGGGGGGGGTATTTACAATGAGCAGTTCTTC
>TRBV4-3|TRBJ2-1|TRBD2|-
CASSQGLAGGREQFF
TGCGCCAGCAGCCAGGGACTAGCGGGAGGGCGTGAGCAGTTCTTC
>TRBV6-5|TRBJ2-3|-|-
CASTGYRDTQYF
TGTGCCAGCACCGGGTACAGGGATACGCAGTATTTT
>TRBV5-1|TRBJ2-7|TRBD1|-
CASSSTGESYEQYF
TGCGCCAGCAGCTCTACAGGGGAGTCCTACGAGCAGTACTTC
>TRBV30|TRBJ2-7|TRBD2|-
CAWSPGGEQYF
TGTGCCTGGAGTCCGGGGGGCGAGCAGTACTTC
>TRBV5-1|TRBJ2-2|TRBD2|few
CASSSQTSGVAGELFF
TGCGCCAGCAGCTCCCAGACTAGCGGGGTCGCCGGGGAGCTGTTTTTT
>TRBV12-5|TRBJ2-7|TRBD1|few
CASGLTGQGFSYEQYF
TGTGCTAGTGGTTTGACAGGACAGGGCTTTTCCTACGAGCAGTACTTC
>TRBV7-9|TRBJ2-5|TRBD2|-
CAFREGGETQYF
TGTGCCTTTCGGGAGGGCGGAGAGACCCAGTACTTC
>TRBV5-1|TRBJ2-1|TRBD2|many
CASSWGGNEQFF
TGCGCCAGCAGCTGGGGGGGCAATGAGCAGTTCTTC
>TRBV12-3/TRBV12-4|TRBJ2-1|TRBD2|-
CASSSPSGRAGGEQFF
TGTGCCAGCAGTTCCCCTAGCGGGAGGGCCGGTGGTGAGCAGTTCTTC
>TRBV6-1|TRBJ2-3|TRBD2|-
CASSQGLAVSTDTQYF
TGTGCCAGCAGCCAGGGACTAGCAGTTAGCACAGATACGCAGTATTTT
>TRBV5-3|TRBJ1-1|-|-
CARNPGRTINPEAFF
TGTGCCAGAAATCCCGGACGGACAATAAACCCTGAAGCTTTCTTT
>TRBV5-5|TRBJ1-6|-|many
CASSWVTIRSESPLHF
TGTGCCAGCAGCTGGGTGACAATCAGGTCAGAATCACCCCTCCACTTT
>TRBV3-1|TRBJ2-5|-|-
CASSLEGRNQETQYF
TGTGCCAGCAGCCTTGAGGGGCGAAACCAAGAGACCCAGTACTTC
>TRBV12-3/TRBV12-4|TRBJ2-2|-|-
CASSLREQTGELFF
TGTGCCAGCAGTCTGAGGGAACAAACCGGGGAGCTGTTTTTT